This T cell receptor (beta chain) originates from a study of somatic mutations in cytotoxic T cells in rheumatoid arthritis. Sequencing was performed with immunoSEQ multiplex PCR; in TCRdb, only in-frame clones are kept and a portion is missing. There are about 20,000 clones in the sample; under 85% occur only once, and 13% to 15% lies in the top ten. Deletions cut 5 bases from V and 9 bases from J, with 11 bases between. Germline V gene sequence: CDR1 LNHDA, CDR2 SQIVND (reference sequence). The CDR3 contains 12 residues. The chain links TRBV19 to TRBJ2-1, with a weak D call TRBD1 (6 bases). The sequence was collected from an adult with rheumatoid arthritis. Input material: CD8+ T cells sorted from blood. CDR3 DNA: TGTGCCAGTAGTGAGACAGGTCTTGAGCAGTTCTTC. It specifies CASSETGLEQFF.